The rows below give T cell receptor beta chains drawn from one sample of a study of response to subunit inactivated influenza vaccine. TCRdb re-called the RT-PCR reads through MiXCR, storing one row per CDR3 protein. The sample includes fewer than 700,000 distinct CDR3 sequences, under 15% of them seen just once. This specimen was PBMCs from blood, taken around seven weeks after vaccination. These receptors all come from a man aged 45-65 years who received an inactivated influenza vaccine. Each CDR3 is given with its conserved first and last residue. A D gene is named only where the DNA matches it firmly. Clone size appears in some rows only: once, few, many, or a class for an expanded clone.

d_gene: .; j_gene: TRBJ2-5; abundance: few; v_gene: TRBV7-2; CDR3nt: TGTGCCAGCAGCTTATGGGGTAACCAAGAGACCCAGTACTTC; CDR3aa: CASSLWGNQETQYF
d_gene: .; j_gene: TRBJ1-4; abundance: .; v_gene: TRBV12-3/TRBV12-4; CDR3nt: TGTGCCAGCAGTAGAGAGAGTGAAAAACTGTTTTTT; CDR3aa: CASSRESEKLFF
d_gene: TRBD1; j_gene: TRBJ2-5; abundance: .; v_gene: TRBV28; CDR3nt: TGTGCCAGCGGTACTGGCGGACAGGGCGAGGAGACCCAGTACTTC; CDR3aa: CASGTGGQGEETQYF
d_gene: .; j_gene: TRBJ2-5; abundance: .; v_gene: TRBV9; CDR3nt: TGTGCCAGCAGCGTAGATGGTATAGGGCCCCAGTACTTC; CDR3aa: CASSVDGIGPQYF
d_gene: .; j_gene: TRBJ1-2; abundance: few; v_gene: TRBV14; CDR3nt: TGTGCCAGCAGCCAATTAACGCATACCTATGGCTACACCTTC; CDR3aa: CASSQLTHTYGYTF
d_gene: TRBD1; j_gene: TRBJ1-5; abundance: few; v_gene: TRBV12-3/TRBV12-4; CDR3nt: TGTGCCAGCAGTCCCGGGACAGGGATTAATCAGCCCCAGCATTTT; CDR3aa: CASSPGTGINQPQHF
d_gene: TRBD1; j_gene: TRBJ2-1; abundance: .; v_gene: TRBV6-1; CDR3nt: TGTGCCAGCAGTGCCCGGACAGGGGGGTACAATGAGCAGTTCTTC; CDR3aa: CASSARTGGYNEQFF
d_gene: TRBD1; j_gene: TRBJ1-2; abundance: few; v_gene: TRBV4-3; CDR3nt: TGCGCCAGCAGCCGAACAGGGGTCCTGGGGGGCTACACCTTC; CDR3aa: CASSRTGVLGGYTF
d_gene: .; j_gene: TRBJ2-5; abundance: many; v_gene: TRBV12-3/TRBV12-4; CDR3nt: TGTGCCAGCAGTCGAGGACAGACGGAGACCCAGTACTTC; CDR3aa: CASSRGQTETQYF
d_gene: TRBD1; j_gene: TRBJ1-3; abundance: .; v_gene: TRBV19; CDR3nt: TGTGCCAGTACTTGGACAGGGGTAGGAAACACCATATATTTT; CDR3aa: CASTWTGVGNTIYF
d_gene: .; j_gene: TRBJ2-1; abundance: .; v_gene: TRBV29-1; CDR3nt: TGCAGCGTCAGGGGCAATGAGCAGTTCTTC; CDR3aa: CSVRGNEQFF
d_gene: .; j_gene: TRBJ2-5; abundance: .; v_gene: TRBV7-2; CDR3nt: TGTGCCAGCAGCTTAGGAGTAGCGGAAGAGACCCAGTACTTC; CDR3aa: CASSLGVAEETQYF
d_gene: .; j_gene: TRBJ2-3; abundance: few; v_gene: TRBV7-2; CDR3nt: TGTGCCAGGCCGGGACCCCAGTCCACAGATACGCAGTATTTT; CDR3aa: CARPGPQSTDTQYF
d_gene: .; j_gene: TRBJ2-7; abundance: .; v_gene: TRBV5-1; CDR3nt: TGCGCCAGTCCGCGGACCCGCAATTCACACGAGCAGTACTTC; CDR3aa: CASPRTRNSHEQYF
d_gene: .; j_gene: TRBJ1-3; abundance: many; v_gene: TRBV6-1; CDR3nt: TGTGCCAGCAGTAAGGGTTTTATCTCTGGAAACACCATATATTTT; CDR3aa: CASSKGFISGNTIYF
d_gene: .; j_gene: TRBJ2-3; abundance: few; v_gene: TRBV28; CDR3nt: TGTGCCAGCAGTTTCAGTTCAAGCGGGAGCACAGATACGCAGTATTTT; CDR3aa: CASSFSSSGSTDTQYF
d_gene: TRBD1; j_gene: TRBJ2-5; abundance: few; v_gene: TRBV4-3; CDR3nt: TGCGCCAGCAGCCAGGACAGACAGGGGGCCGAGACCCAGTACTTC; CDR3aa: CASSQDRQGAETQYF
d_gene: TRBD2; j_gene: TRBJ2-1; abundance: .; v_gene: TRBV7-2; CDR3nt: TGTGCCAGCAGCTGGAGGTGGGACTACACGAGGATGGATGAGCAGTTCTTC; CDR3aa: CASSWRWDYTRMDEQFF
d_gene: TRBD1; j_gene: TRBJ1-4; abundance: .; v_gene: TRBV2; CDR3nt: TGTGCCAGCAGTCAGTTGGGGACAGGGAACGAAAAACTGTTTTTT; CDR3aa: CASSQLGTGNEKLFF
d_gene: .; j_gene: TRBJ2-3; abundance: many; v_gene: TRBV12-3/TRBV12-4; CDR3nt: TGTGCCAGCAGTTTTTCTGCAGATACGCAGTATTTT; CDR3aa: CASSFSADTQYF
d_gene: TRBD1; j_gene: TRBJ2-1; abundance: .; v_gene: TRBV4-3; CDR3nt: TGCGCCAGCAGCGCCCGACAGGGCGGGCAGTTCTTC; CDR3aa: CASSARQGGQFF
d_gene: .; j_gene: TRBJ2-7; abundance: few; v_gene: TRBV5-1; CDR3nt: TGCGCCAGCACCGTATCGGTACAGGGCTACGAGCAGTACTTC; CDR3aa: CASTVSVQGYEQYF
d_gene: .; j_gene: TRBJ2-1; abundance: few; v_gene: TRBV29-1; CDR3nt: TGCAGCGCCTTCGGACACCAGAGCTCCTACAATGAGCAGTTCTTC; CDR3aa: CSAFGHQSSYNEQFF
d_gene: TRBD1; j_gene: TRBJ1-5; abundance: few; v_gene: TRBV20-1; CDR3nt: TGCAGTGCTAGAGAAGGACAGGGTAAGGATCAGCCCCAGCATTTT; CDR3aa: CSAREGQGKDQPQHF
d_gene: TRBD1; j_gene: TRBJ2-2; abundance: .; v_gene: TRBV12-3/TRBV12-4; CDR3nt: TGTGCCAGCAGAAAGACAGGGGCCGGGAACACCGGGGAGCTGTTTTTT; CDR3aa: CASRKTGAGNTGELFF
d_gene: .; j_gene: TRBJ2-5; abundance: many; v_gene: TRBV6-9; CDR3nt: TGTGCCAGCAGTTACCGGCGCAGAGAAGAGACCCAGTACTTC; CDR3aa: CASSYRRREETQYF
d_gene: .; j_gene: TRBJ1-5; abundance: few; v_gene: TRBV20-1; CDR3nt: TGCAGTGCTATTGTGGGTCAGGGCAATCAGCCCCAGCATTTT; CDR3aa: CSAIVGQGNQPQHF